A selection of T cell receptor beta chains follows, all from one sample in a study of cytomegalovirus exposure and HLA in healthy donors. The data were produced by immunoSEQ multiplex PCR, yet TCRdb's version contains in-frame clones alone and is incomplete. The data contain 150,000 or so clones, roughly 82% of them singletons. The material sequenced was PBMCs. These receptors all come from a woman in her 30s in good health and CMV-seronegative. The CDR3 runs from the conserved cysteine through the conserved F or W. Fields, in order: clone size, J gene, V gene, D gene, CDR3 DNA, CDR3 protein. The D gene is left open where the match is weak. The size field is filled for only some rows; it gives once, few, many or a size class.

abundance: few; j_gene: TRBJ2-7; v_gene: TRBV5-1; d_gene: -; CDR3nt: TGCGCCAGCAGCTTAAGCGGCTTTCCCTACGAGCAGTACTTC; CDR3aa: CASSLSGFPYEQYF
abundance: few; j_gene: TRBJ1-5; v_gene: TRBV4-1; d_gene: TRBD1; CDR3nt: TGCGCCAGCAGCCGAGGGGTACAGGGGACCAATCAGCCCCAGCATTTT; CDR3aa: CASSRGVQGTNQPQHF
abundance: -; j_gene: TRBJ2-3; v_gene: TRBV14; d_gene: TRBD2; CDR3nt: TGTGCCAGCAGCCACTTCCGAACTAGCGGGGGGACCACAGATACGCAGTATTTT; CDR3aa: CASSHFRTSGGTTDTQYF
abundance: once; j_gene: TRBJ2-7; v_gene: TRBV6-5; d_gene: TRBD1; CDR3nt: TGTGCCAGCAGCCGAGGACAGGACTACGAGCAGTACTTC; CDR3aa: CASSRGQDYEQYF
abundance: -; j_gene: TRBJ2-2; v_gene: TRBV12-5; d_gene: TRBD2; CDR3nt: TGTGCTAGTGGCCCCGGACTAGCGGGAGATAGAGGCGGGGAGCTGTTTTTT; CDR3aa: CASGPGLAGDRGGELFF
abundance: -; j_gene: TRBJ2-7; v_gene: TRBV5-5; d_gene: -; CDR3nt: TGTGCCAGCAGCTTGGACAGGGAAGTCACCTACGAGCAGTACTTC; CDR3aa: CASSLDREVTYEQYF
abundance: once; j_gene: TRBJ1-2; v_gene: TRBV5-1; d_gene: TRBD1; CDR3nt: TGCGCCAGCAGCTTGGGCGACCCGGGACAGCGCATGGGCTATGGCTACACCTTC; CDR3aa: CASSLGDPGQRMGYGYTF
abundance: few; j_gene: TRBJ2-3; v_gene: TRBV29-1; d_gene: -; CDR3nt: TGCAGCGTTGACCCGCGAGAAGTAGATACGCAGTATTTT; CDR3aa: CSVDPREVDTQYF
abundance: -; j_gene: TRBJ1-2; v_gene: TRBV7-2; d_gene: -; CDR3nt: TGTGCCAGCAGCTTAGCGTTCAGGGAAGAGGGCTACACCTTC; CDR3aa: CASSLAFREEGYTF
abundance: once; j_gene: TRBJ2-1; v_gene: TRBV4-2; d_gene: TRBD2; CDR3nt: TGTGCCAGCAGCCCCCCCTCGCCTGGACTAGCGGGAGGGCCAACCTACAATGAGCAGTTCTTC; CDR3aa: CASSPPSPGLAGGPTYNEQFF
abundance: -; j_gene: TRBJ2-7; v_gene: TRBV27; d_gene: -; CDR3nt: TGTGCCAGCAGTTTAATCGGGGGACGCTACGAGCAGTACTTC; CDR3aa: CASSLIGGRYEQYF
abundance: -; j_gene: TRBJ2-3; v_gene: TRBV4-2; d_gene: -; CDR3nt: TGTGCCAGCAGCCATCGGGCGGGGGATACGCAGTATTTT; CDR3aa: CASSHRAGDTQYF
abundance: -; j_gene: TRBJ1-2; v_gene: TRBV29-1; d_gene: -; CDR3nt: TGCAGCGTTGCAAGGGGGAATAATGGCTACACCTTC; CDR3aa: CSVARGNNGYTF
abundance: -; j_gene: TRBJ2-1; v_gene: TRBV6-1; d_gene: -; CDR3nt: TGTGCCAGCATAACAGGATTCATCGCTCGGAATGAGCAGTTCTTC; CDR3aa: CASITGFIARNEQFF
abundance: -; j_gene: TRBJ1-2; v_gene: TRBV30; d_gene: TRBD1; CDR3nt: TGTGCCTGGAGTGCTCGGGACAGGGTCTATGGCTACACCTTC; CDR3aa: CAWSARDRVYGYTF
abundance: -; j_gene: TRBJ1-2; v_gene: TRBV7-2; d_gene: -; CDR3nt: TGTGCCAGCAGCTTAGATCGAGGGATGTCACTCGGCTACACCTTC; CDR3aa: CASSLDRGMSLGYTF
abundance: -; j_gene: TRBJ2-7; v_gene: TRBV7-2; d_gene: -; CDR3nt: TGTGCCAGCAGCTTAGCGCGAGAGCAGTACTTC; CDR3aa: CASSLAREQYF
abundance: -; j_gene: TRBJ2-7; v_gene: TRBV20-1; d_gene: -; CDR3nt: TGCAGTGCTCCAAAGGGGTACGAGCAGTACTTC; CDR3aa: CSAPKGYEQYF
abundance: -; j_gene: TRBJ2-7; v_gene: TRBV6-1; d_gene: TRBD2; CDR3nt: TGTGCCAGCACTGAACAAGCGGGGGGCGTTACCTACGAGCAGTACTTC; CDR3aa: CASTEQAGGVTYEQYF
abundance: -; j_gene: TRBJ1-3; v_gene: TRBV9; d_gene: -; CDR3nt: TGTGCCAGCAGCGTAGGGCCCCTGACAGTGTCTGGAAACACCATATATTTT; CDR3aa: CASSVGPLTVSGNTIYF
abundance: -; j_gene: TRBJ1-1; v_gene: TRBV10-2; d_gene: -; CDR3nt: TGCGCCAGCAGTGACTTAAATGAGGGCACTGAAGCTTTCTTT; CDR3aa: CASSDLNEGTEAFF
abundance: few; j_gene: TRBJ2-5; v_gene: TRBV6-1; d_gene: -; CDR3nt: TGTGCCAGCAGTGAAGTGGGGCACTGGGGAGAGACCCAGTACTTC; CDR3aa: CASSEVGHWGETQYF
abundance: -; j_gene: TRBJ1-2; v_gene: TRBV27; d_gene: -; CDR3nt: TGTGCCAGCAGTTTATCGAGCCCTTCCTATGGCTACACCTTC; CDR3aa: CASSLSSPSYGYTF
abundance: -; j_gene: TRBJ1-2; v_gene: TRBV5-5; d_gene: TRBD1; CDR3nt: TGTGCCAGCAGCGGACAGGGACGCCATGGCTACACCTTC; CDR3aa: CASSGQGRHGYTF
abundance: -; j_gene: TRBJ1-1; v_gene: TRBV19; d_gene: -; CDR3nt: TGTGCCAGTATCAGCCGGTCGGGGAACACTGAAGCTTTCTTT; CDR3aa: CASISRSGNTEAFF
abundance: -; j_gene: TRBJ1-2; v_gene: TRBV6-6; d_gene: TRBD1; CDR3nt: TGTGCCAGCAGGGGGACAGGGGGCGTTGGCTACCCCTTC; CDR3aa: CASRGTGGVGYPF
abundance: -; j_gene: TRBJ1-1; v_gene: TRBV6-9; d_gene: TRBD1; CDR3nt: TGTGCCAGCAGTTATTTGGACAGGATGGGGACTGAAGCTTTCTTT; CDR3aa: CASSYLDRMGTEAFF
abundance: few; j_gene: TRBJ1-2; v_gene: TRBV7-9; d_gene: TRBD1; CDR3nt: TGTGCCAGCACTGGACAGGGCATAAACTATGGCTACACCTTC; CDR3aa: CASTGQGINYGYTF
abundance: -; j_gene: TRBJ1-1; v_gene: TRBV7-9; d_gene: TRBD1; CDR3nt: TGTGCCAGCAGCTTGGGGACAGGGAGGGGTACTGAAGCTTTCTTT; CDR3aa: CASSLGTGRGTEAFF
abundance: few; j_gene: TRBJ2-1; v_gene: TRBV6-1; d_gene: TRBD2; CDR3nt: TGTGCCAGCAGTTACGTAGCGGGTCTTCTCTTC; CDR3aa: CASSYVAGLLF
abundance: -; j_gene: TRBJ1-5; v_gene: TRBV27; d_gene: -; CDR3nt: TGTGCCAGCAGCTCTTTAAGTGCAGGAGGGAAGCCCCAGCATTTT; CDR3aa: CASSSLSAGGKPQHF
abundance: -; j_gene: TRBJ1-2; v_gene: TRBV19; d_gene: -; CDR3nt: TGTGCCAGTACCGGGGGTAATGGTGGCTACACCTTC; CDR3aa: CASTGGNGGYTF
abundance: -; j_gene: TRBJ2-1; v_gene: TRBV18; d_gene: TRBD2; CDR3nt: TGTGCCAGCTCACCCCCGACTAGCGACCGATTATACAATGAGCAGTTCTTC; CDR3aa: CASSPPTSDRLYNEQFF
abundance: -; j_gene: TRBJ2-3; v_gene: TRBV28; d_gene: TRBD1; CDR3nt: TGTGCCAGCAGTCAATACAGGGGTGCAGATACGCAGTATTTT; CDR3aa: CASSQYRGADTQYF
abundance: -; j_gene: TRBJ2-1; v_gene: TRBV9; d_gene: -; CDR3nt: TGTGCCAGCAGCGTAGCCCCGACAGGCGCTCGCTCCTACAATGAGCAGTTCTTC; CDR3aa: CASSVAPTGARSYNEQFF
abundance: few; j_gene: TRBJ1-2; v_gene: TRBV28; d_gene: -; CDR3nt: TGTGCCAGCAGTTTATCCCACAGGAACTATGGCTACACCTTC; CDR3aa: CASSLSHRNYGYTF
abundance: -; j_gene: TRBJ1-1; v_gene: TRBV7-2; d_gene: -; CDR3nt: TGTGCCAGCAGCTCTTATGTAGTCACTGAAGCTTTCTTT; CDR3aa: CASSSYVVTEAFF
abundance: -; j_gene: TRBJ2-7; v_gene: TRBV15; d_gene: -; CDR3nt: TGTGCCACCAGCAGGGCCCAGGGGAGCTACGAGCAGTACTTC; CDR3aa: CATSRAQGSYEQYF
abundance: once; j_gene: TRBJ1-2; v_gene: TRBV27; d_gene: -; CDR3nt: TGTGCCAGCAGTTTATTAAGCAACAGGATCCATGGCTACACCTTC; CDR3aa: CASSLLSNRIHGYTF
abundance: -; j_gene: TRBJ1-3; v_gene: TRBV29-1; d_gene: -; CDR3nt: TGCAGCGTTGAAGAGGGGGGGGCTGGAAACACCATATATTTT; CDR3aa: CSVEEGGAGNTIYF
abundance: -; j_gene: TRBJ2-2; v_gene: TRBV9; d_gene: TRBD1; CDR3nt: TGTGCCAGCAGCCCTCGACGGGACAGATCCACCGGGGAGCTGTTTTTT; CDR3aa: CASSPRRDRSTGELFF
abundance: -; j_gene: TRBJ2-7; v_gene: TRBV6-1; d_gene: TRBD2; CDR3nt: TGTGCCAGCCAAACTAGCGGGGCGTCCTACGAGCAGTACTTC; CDR3aa: CASQTSGASYEQYF
abundance: -; j_gene: TRBJ1-1; v_gene: TRBV6-1; d_gene: -; CDR3nt: TGTGCCAGCAGTTCCTACCGGGAGGGAACTGAAGCTTTCTTT; CDR3aa: CASSSYREGTEAFF
abundance: -; j_gene: TRBJ1-1; v_gene: TRBV28; d_gene: -; CDR3nt: TGTGCCAGCAACACCGGACAGTTGTACACTGAAGCTTTCTTT; CDR3aa: CASNTGQLYTEAFF
abundance: -; j_gene: TRBJ2-3; v_gene: TRBV4-3; d_gene: TRBD2; CDR3nt: TGCGCCAGCAGCCAAGATCTTACGGGAGGGCCTGATACGCAGTATTTT; CDR3aa: CASSQDLTGGPDTQYF
abundance: once; j_gene: TRBJ2-7; v_gene: TRBV5-1; d_gene: -; CDR3nt: TGCGCCAGCAGCTTGTCTACAGTTAGCTCCTACGAGCAGTACTTC; CDR3aa: CASSLSTVSSYEQYF